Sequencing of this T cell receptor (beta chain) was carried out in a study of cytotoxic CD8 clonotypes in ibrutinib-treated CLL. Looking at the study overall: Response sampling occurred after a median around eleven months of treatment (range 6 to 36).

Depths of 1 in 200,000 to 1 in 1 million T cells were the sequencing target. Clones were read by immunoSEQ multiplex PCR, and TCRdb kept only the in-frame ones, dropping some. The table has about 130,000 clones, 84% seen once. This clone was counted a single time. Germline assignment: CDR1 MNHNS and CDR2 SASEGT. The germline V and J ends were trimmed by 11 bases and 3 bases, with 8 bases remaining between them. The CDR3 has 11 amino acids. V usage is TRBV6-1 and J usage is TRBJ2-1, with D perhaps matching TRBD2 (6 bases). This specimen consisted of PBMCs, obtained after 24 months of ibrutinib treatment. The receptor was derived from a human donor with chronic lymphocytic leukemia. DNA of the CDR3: TGTGCCGCGGGGAACTACAATGAGCAGTTCTTC. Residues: CAAGNYNEQFF.